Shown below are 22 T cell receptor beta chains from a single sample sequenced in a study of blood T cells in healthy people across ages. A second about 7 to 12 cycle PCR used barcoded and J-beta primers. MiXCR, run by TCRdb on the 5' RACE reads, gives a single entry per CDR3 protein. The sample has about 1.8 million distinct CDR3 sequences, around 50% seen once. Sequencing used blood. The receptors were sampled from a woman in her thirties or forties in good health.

The CDR3 sequence: CASSQGPPGQGSEQYF. The CDR3 nucleotides read TGTGCCAGCAGCCAAGGCCCCCCGGGACAGGGTTCCGAGCAGTACTTC. The chain has TRBV3-1 and TRBJ2-7; 9 bases fit TRBD1. V lost 1 base and J lost 6; bases outside the gene matches: 10. CDR1 and CDR2 (germline): LGHDT, YNNKEL (reference sequence). The CDR3 extends over 16 amino acids.

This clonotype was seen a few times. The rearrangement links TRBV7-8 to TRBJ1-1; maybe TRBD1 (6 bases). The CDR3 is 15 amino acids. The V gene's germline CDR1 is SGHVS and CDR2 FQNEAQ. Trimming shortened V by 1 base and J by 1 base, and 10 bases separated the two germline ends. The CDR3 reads CASSLGGTTNTEAFF. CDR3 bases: TGTGCCAGCAGCTTAGGGGGGACAACGAACACTGAAGCTTTCTTT.

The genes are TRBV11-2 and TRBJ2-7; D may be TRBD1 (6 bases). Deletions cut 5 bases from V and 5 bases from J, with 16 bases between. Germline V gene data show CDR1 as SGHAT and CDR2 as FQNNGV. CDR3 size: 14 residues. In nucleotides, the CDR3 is TGTGCCAGCAGCGCCAGGGGCAGTCTTAACGAGCAGTACTTC. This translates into CASSARGSLNEQYF.

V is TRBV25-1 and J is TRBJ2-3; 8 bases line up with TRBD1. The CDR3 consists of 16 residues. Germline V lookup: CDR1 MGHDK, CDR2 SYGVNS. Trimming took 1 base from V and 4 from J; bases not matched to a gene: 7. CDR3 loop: CASSEFLGTGADTQYF. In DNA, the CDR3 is TGTGCCAGCAGTGAATTCCTGGGGACAGGAGCAGATACGCAGTATTTT. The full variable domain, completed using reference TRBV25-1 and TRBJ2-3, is EADIYQTPRYLVIGTGKKITLECSQTMGHDKMYWYQQDPGMELHLIHYSYGVNSTEKGDLSSESTVSRIRTEHFPLTLESARPSHTSQYLCASSEFLGTGADTQYFGPGTRLTVL.

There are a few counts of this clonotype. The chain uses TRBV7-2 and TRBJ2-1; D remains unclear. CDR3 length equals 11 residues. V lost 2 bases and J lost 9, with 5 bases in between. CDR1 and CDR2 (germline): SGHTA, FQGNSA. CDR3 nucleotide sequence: TGTGCCAGCAGCTTATTTGCTGAGCAGTTCTTC. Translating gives CASSLFAEQFF.

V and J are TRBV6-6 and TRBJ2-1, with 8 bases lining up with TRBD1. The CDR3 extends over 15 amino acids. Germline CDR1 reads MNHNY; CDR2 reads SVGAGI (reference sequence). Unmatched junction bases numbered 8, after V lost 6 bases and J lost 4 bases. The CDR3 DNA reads TGTGCCAGCAGAATCCGGGACAGGACTTACAATGAGCAGTTCTTC. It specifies CASRIRDRTYNEQFF.

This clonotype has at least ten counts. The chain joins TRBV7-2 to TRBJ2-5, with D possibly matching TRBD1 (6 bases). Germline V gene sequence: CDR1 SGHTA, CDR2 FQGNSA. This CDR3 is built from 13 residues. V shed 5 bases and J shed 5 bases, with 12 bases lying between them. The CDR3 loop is CASSMDRRETQYF. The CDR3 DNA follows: TGTGCCAGCAGCATGGACAGACGGGAGACCCAGTACTTC.

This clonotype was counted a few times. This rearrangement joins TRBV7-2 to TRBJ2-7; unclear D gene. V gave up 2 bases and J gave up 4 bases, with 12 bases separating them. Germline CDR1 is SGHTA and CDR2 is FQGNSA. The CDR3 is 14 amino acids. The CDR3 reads CASSLSGYLYEQYF. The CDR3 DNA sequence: TGTGCCAGCAGCTTAAGTGGCTACCTGTACGAGCAGTACTTC. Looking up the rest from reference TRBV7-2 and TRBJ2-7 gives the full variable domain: GAGVSQSPSNKVTEKGKDVELRCDPISGHTALYWYRQSLGQGLEFLIYFQGNSAPDKSGLPSDRFSAERTGGSVSTLTIQRTQQEDSAVYLCASSLSGYLYEQYFGPGTRLTVT.

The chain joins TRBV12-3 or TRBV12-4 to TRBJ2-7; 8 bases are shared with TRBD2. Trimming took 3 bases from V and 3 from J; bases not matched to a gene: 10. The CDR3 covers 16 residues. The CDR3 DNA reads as TGTGCCAGCAGTTTTGATGTGGCGGGGGGAGGCTACGAGCAGTACTTC. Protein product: CASSFDVAGGGYEQYF.

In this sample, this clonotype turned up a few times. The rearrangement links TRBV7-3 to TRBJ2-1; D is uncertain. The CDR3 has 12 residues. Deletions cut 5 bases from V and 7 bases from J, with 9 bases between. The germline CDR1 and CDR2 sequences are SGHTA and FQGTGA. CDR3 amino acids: CASSGMGNEQFF. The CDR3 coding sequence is TGTGCCAGCAGCGGAATGGGGAATGAGCAGTTCTTC.

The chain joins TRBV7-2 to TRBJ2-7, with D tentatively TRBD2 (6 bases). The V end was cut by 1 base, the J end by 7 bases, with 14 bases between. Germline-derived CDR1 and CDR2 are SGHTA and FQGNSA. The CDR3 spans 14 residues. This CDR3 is CASSLDGGVREQYF. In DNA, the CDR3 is TGTGCCAGCAGCTTAGACGGCGGGGTACGAGAGCAGTACTTC.

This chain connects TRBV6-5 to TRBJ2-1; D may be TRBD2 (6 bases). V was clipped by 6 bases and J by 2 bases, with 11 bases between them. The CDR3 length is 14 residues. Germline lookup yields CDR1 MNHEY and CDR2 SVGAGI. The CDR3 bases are TGTGCCAGCAGAGAACCGGGGGCCTACAATGAGCAGTTCTTC. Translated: CASREPGAYNEQFF.

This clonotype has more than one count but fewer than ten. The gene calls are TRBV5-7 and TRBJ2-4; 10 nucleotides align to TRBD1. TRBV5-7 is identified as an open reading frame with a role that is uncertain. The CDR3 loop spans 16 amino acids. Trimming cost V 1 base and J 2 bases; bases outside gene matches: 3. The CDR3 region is CASSLLDRGPKNIQYF. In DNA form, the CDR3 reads TGTGCCAGCAGCTTGCTAGACAGGGGGCCCAAAAACATTCAGTACTTC.

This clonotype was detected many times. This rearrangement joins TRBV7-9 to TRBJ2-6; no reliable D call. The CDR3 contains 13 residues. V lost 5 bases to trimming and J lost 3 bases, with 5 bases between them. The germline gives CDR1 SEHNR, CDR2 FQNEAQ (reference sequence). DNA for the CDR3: TGTGCCAGCAGCGCCGGTGGGGCCAACGTCCTGACTTTC. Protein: CASSAGGANVLTF.

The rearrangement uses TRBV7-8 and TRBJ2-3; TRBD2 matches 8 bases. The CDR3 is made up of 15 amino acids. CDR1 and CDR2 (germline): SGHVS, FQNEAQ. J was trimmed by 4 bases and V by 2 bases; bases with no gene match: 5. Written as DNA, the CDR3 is TGTGCCAGCAGCTTATCGGGGGGGCGTTCAGATACGCAGTATTTT. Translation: CASSLSGGRSDTQYF.

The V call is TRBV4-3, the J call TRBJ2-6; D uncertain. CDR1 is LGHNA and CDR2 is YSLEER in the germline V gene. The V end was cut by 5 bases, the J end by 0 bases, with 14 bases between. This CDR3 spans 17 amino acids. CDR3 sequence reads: CASSAGAGASGANVLTF. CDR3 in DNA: TGCGCCAGCAGCGCAGGCGCAGGTGCCTCTGGGGCCAACGTCCTGACTTTC.

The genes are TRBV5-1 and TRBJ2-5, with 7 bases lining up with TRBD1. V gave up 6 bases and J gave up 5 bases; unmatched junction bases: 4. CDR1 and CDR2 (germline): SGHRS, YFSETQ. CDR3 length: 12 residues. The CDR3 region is CASKTGMETQYF. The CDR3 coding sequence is TGCGCCAGCAAGACAGGGATGGAGACCCAGTACTTC.

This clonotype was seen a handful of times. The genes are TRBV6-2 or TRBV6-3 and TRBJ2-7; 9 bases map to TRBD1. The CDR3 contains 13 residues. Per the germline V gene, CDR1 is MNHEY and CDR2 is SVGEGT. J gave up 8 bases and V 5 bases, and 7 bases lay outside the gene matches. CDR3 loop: CASSEEDRGQQYF. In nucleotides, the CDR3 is TGTGCCAGCAGTGAGGAGGACAGGGGTCAGCAGTACTTC.

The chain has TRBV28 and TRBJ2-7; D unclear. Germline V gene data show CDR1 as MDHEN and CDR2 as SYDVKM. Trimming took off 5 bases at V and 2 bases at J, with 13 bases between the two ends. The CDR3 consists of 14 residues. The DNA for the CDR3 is TGTGCCAGCAGTCAGGCATTAGATACCTACGAGCAGTACTTC. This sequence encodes CASSQALDTYEQYF. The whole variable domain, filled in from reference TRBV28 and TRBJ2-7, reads DVKVTQSSRYLVKRTGEKVFLECVQDMDHENMFWYRQDPGLGLRLIYFSYDVKMKEKGDIPEGYSVSREKKERFSLILESASTNQTSMYLCASSQALDTYEQYFGPGTRLTVT.

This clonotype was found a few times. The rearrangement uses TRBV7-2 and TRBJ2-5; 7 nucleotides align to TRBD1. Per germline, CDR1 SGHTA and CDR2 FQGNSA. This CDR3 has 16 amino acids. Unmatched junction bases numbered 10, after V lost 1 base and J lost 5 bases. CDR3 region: CASSLEPGQDGETQYF. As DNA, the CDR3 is TGTGCCAGCAGCTTAGAACCTGGACAGGATGGGGAGACCCAGTACTTC.

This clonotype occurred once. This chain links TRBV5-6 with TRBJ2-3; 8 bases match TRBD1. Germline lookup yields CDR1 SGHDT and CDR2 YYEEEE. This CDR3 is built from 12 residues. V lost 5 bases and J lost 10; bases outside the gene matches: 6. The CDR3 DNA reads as TGTGCCAGCAGTTCTGTCAGGGGGCCGCAGTATTTT. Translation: CASSSVRGPQYF. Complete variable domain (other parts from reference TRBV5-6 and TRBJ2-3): DAGVTQSPTHLIKTRGQQVTLRCSPKSGHDTVSWYQQALGQGPQFIFQYYEEEERQRGNFPDRFSGHQFPNYSSELNVNALLLGDSALYLCASSSVRGPQYFGPGTRLTVL.

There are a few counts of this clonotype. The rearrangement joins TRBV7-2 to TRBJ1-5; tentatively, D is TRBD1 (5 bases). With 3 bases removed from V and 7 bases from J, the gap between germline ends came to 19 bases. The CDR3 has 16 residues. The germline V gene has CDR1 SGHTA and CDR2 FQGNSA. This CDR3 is CASSLYESMGEQPQHF. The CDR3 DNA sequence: TGTGCCAGCAGCTTGTACGAGAGTATGGGGGAGCAGCCCCAGCATTTT.